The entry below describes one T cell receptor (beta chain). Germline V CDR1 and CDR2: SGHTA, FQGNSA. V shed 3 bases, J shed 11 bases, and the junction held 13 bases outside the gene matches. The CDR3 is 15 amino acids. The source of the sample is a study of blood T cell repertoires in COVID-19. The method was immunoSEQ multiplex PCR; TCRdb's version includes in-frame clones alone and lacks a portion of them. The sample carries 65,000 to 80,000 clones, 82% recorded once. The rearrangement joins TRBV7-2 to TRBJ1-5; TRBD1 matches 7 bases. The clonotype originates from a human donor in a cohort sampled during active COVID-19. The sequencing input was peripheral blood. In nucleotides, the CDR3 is TGTGCCAGCAGCTTCGGGACAGACCCGCGCTGGGCCCAGCATTTT. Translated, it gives CASSFGTDPRWAQHF.